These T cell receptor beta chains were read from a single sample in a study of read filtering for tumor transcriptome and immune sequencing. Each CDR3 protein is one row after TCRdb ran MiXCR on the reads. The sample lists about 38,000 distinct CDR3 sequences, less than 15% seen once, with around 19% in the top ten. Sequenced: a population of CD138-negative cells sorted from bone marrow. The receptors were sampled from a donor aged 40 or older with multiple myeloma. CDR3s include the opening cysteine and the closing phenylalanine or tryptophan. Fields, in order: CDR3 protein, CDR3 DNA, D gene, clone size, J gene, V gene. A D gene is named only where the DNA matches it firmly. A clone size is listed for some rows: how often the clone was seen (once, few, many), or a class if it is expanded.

CASSSNVRAQYF,TGTGCCAGCAGCTCGAACGTGAGGGCCCAGTACTTC,NA,NA,TRBJ2-5,TRBV5-4
CASSLGGDGTEAFF,TGTGCCAGCAGTTTAGGGGGGGACGGCACTGAAGCTTTCTTT,NA,few,TRBJ1-1,TRBV28
CASSWTGGTEAFF,TGTGCCAGCAGCTGGACAGGCGGCACTGAAGCTTTCTTT,TRBD1,few,TRBJ1-1,TRBV7-9
CASSSPGTEAFF,TGTGCCAGCAGCTCCCCAGGTACTGAAGCTTTCTTT,NA,many,TRBJ1-1,TRBV7-2
CASSKYGGVEAFF,TGTGCCAGCAGTAAATACGGGGGGGTTGAAGCTTTCTTT,NA,many,TRBJ1-1,TRBV28
CSARSAEDVSGANVLTF,TGCAGTGCTAGATCAGCGGAGGACGTGTCTGGGGCCAACGTCCTGACTTTC,NA,many,TRBJ2-6,TRBV20-1
CASRSDAGEKLFF,TGCGCCAGCAGATCGGACGCGGGTGAAAAACTGTTTTTT,NA,many,TRBJ1-4,TRBV5-1
CASSENYGYTF,TGTGCCAGTAGTGAAAACTATGGCTACACCTTC,NA,few,TRBJ1-2,TRBV19
CAGSLGQYNEQFF,TGTGCCGGATCCTTGGGACAGTACAATGAGCAGTTCTTC,TRBD1,NA,TRBJ2-1,TRBV2
CSGREGQETQYF,TGCAGCGGCCGTGAGGGGCAAGAGACCCAGTACTTC,NA,many,TRBJ2-5,TRBV29-1
CSVEPQGRGADTQYF,TGCAGCGTTGAGCCGCAGGGGAGAGGGGCAGATACGCAGTATTTT,NA,many,TRBJ2-3,TRBV29-1
CASRRIAGARTDTQYF,TGTGCCAGCAGACGAATAGCGGGGGCCCGCACAGATACGCAGTATTTC,TRBD2,NA,TRBJ2-3,TRBV6-6
CSARDRSRRDTEAFF,TGCAGTGCTAGAGATAGGTCAAGGCGGGACACTGAAGCTTTCTTT,NA,many,TRBJ1-1,TRBV20-1
CATSITERGGDYF,TGCGCCACCTCGATCACCGAAAGGGGGGGGGACTACTTC,NA,NA,TRBJ2-7,TRBV10-2
CASSQWGPQETQYF,TGTGCCAGCAGCCAGTGGGGGCCACAAGAGACCCAGTACTTC,NA,many,TRBJ2-5,TRBV3-1
CASSLEAVGRGTSYEQYF,TGTGCCAGCAGCCTTGAAGCCGTCGGTCGGGGTACCTCCTACGAGCAGTACTTC,NA,many,TRBJ2-7,TRBV7-2
CASSLVLTGGDEQFF,TGTGCCAGCAGTTTGGTGTTGACTGGTGGGGATGAGCAGTTCTTC,NA,many,TRBJ2-1,TRBV28
CASSYRGSYNSPLHF,TGTGCCAGCAGTTACAGGGGATCCTATAATTCACCCCTCCACTTT,NA,NA,TRBJ1-6,TRBV6-5
CASSQNSGGRGDTQYF,TGCGCCAGCAGCCAAAATAGCGGGGGAAGGGGAGATACGCAGTATTTT,TRBD2,many,TRBJ2-3,TRBV4-3
CASGSSGGPGEQYF,TGTGCCAGCGGCTCAAGCGGGGGGCCGGGAGAGCAGTACTTC,TRBD2,once,TRBJ2-7,TRBV7-9